This TCR beta chain was documented in a study of T cells after yellow fever vaccination. In germline, CDR1 is SGHDT, CDR2 YYEEEE. The CDR3 sequence is 16 residues long. J was trimmed by 6 bases and V by 4 bases; bases with no gene match: 12. This clonotype has a count of ten or more. TCRdb called the 5' RACE reads again in MiXCR, with one record for every CDR3 protein. Of a few hundred thousand distinct CDR3 sequences in the sample, about 3.7% are singletons; the top ten hold roughly a fifth. This receptor was identified in a man younger than 35 who received the YFV17D yellow fever vaccine. The specimen comprised PBMCs, sampled 15 days after the yellow fever booster vaccination. This chain joins TRBV5-6 and TRBJ2-3; 9 bases match TRBD2. DNA of the CDR3: TGTGCCAGCAGCCCCGAGGCTAGCGGGGAGGCGGATACGCAGTATTTT. This codes for CASSPEASGEADTQYF.